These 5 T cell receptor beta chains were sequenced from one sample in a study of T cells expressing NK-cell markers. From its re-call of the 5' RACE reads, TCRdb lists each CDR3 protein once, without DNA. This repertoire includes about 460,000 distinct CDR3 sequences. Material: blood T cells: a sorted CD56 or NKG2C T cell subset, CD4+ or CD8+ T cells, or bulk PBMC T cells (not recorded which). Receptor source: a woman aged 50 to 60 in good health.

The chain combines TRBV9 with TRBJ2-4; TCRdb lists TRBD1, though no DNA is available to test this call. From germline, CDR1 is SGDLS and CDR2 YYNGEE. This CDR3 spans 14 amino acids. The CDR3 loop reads CASSVGVRGNIQYF.

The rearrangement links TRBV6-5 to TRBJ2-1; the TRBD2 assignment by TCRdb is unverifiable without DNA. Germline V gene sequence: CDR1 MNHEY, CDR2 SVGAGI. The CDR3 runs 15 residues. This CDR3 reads CASRKRGSSYNEQFF.

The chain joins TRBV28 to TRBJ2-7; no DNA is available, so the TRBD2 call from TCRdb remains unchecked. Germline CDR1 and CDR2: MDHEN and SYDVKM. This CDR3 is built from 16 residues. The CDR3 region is CASSFRLAGISYEQYF.

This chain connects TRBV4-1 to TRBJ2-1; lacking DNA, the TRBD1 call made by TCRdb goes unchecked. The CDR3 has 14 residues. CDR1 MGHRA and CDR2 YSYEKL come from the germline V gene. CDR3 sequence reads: CASSRDRGLSGQFF.

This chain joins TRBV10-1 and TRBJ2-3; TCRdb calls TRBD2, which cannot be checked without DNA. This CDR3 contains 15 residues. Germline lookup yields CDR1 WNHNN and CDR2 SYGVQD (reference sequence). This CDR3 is CASSEGLAGADTQYF.